A selection of T cell receptor beta chains follows, all from one sample in a study of cytomegalovirus exposure and HLA in healthy donors. The repertoire was sequenced with immunoSEQ multiplex PCR; TCRdb's copy has only in-frame clones and lacks some. Of approximately 72,000 clones listed, around 64% are singletons. Input material: PBMCs. The receptor source for this set is a middle-aged man in good health and CMV-seropositive. The conserved cysteine and the conserved F or W are not part of the CDR3 here.

J gene: TRBJ1-5; V gene: TRBV19; CDR3 protein: ASTERGENQPQH
J gene: TRBJ1-2; V gene: TRBV14; CDR3 protein: ASSQEIGGLGGYT
J gene: TRBJ1-5; V gene: TRBV7-9; CDR3 protein: ASSQGQGNQPQH
J gene: TRBJ2-2; V gene: TRBV6-4; CDR3 protein: ASSELAGEFAGELF
J gene: TRBJ2-3; V gene: TRBV19; CDR3 protein: ASSIEDRNTDTQY
J gene: TRBJ2-5; V gene: TRBV15; CDR3 protein: ATGDDRGSLGGTQETQY
J gene: TRBJ2-5; V gene: TRBV10-3; CDR3 protein: AISESQRGQETQY
J gene: TRBJ2-3; V gene: TRBV4-3; CDR3 protein: ASSQAPRGEADTQY
J gene: TRBJ2-2; V gene: TRBV7-9; CDR3 protein: ASSLSSGELF
J gene: TRBJ1-6; V gene: TRBV15; CDR3 protein: ATSRDSSYNSPLH
J gene: TRBJ1-2; V gene: TRBV19; CDR3 protein: ASSLTGLLYGYT
J gene: TRBJ1-6; V gene: TRBV27; CDR3 protein: ASPQGAIYSPLH
J gene: TRBJ2-1; V gene: TRBV7-9; CDR3 protein: ASSSPSNEQF
J gene: TRBJ2-2; V gene: TRBV9; CDR3 protein: ASSEYRAPNTGELF
J gene: TRBJ2-1; V gene: TRBV7-2; CDR3 protein: ASSFGTSGGNEQF
J gene: TRBJ2-3; V gene: TRBV2; CDR3 protein: ASSVGGTDTQY
J gene: TRBJ1-5; V gene: TRBV12-5; CDR3 protein: ATRLQGVYDQPQH
J gene: TRBJ1-2; V gene: TRBV2; CDR3 protein: ASSGWGGQKNGYT
J gene: TRBJ2-1; V gene: TRBV4-3; CDR3 protein: ASSPSGTNNEQF
J gene: TRBJ2-5; V gene: TRBV5-4; CDR3 protein: ASSFPGLQETQY
J gene: TRBJ1-2; V gene: TRBV9; CDR3 protein: ASSVGTNYGYT
J gene: TRBJ2-3; V gene: TRBV7-9; CDR3 protein: ASSLEITKGTAFTDTQY
J gene: TRBJ2-6; V gene: TRBV7-8; CDR3 protein: ASSSRYSGANVLP
J gene: TRBJ1-1; V gene: TRBV4-1; CDR3 protein: ASSQGDRGRNTEAF
J gene: TRBJ2-7; V gene: TRBV27; CDR3 protein: ASWTGYDEQY
J gene: TRBJ1-2; V gene: TRBV18; CDR3 protein: ASSPSRTWGVGGYT
J gene: TRBJ2-3; V gene: TRBV7-2; CDR3 protein: ASSSGTAADTQY
J gene: TRBJ1-6; V gene: TRBV2; CDR3 protein: ASSVQSGSPLH
J gene: TRBJ1-2; V gene: TRBV6-5; CDR3 protein: ASSKDRGVYGYT